Each of the 7 T cell receptor beta chains below was sequenced from the same sample in a study of regulatory T cells in long-lasting Graves disease. Time point: newly diagnosed GD, antithyroid drugs for less than 3 months. Construction of the TCR library relied on RNA isolated from PBMCs. Both iRepertoire HTBI primers and Arm-PCR of CDR3 regions were used to build the TCR beta libraries. From the multiplex PCR reads, TCRdb called clonotypes with MiXCR, one entry per CDR3 protein. Among about 540,000 distinct CDR3 sequences listed, approximately 13% were seen once. This sample also belongs to another study, concerning T cells in Graves' hyperthyroidism and ophthalmopathy.

The specimen was peripheral blood mononuclear cells (PBMCs), collected at new diagnosis, from a patient treated with antithyroid drugs. The receptors were gathered from a man aged 25-40 years with Graves disease.

This clonotype was detected many times. The chain carries TRBV6-5 and TRBJ2-1, with 8 bases fitting TRBD1. The CDR3 has 16 residues. J lost 2 bases, V lost 3 bases, and 6 bases had no gene match. CDR1 and CDR2 (germline): MNHEY, SVGAGI. CDR3 protein: CASSYHDRGTYNEQFF. The CDR3 nucleotides read TGTGCCAGCAGTTATCACGACAGGGGTACCTACAATGAGCAGTTCTTC.

At least ten counts were recorded for this clonotype. This chain links TRBV29-1 with TRBJ2-7; 9 bases are shared with TRBD1. The CDR3 sequence is 13 residues long. The germline V gene encodes CDR1 SQVTM and CDR2 ANQGSEA. The V and J ends lost 4 bases and 5 bases, in that order; junction bases with no gene match: 6. The CDR3 nucleotides are TGCAGCGTTGTCGGGACAGGGTTCGACGAGCAGTACTTC. This translates into CSVVGTGFDEQYF.

Worth noting for this clonotype: A clone one base away is much larger, so this may be a read error. The rearrangement joins TRBV12-5 to TRBJ2-1; D call uncertain. V lost 4 bases to trimming and J lost 5 bases, with 15 bases between them. The V gene's germline CDR1 is LGHNT and CDR2 FRNRAP. There are 15 residues in the CDR3. CDR3 region: CASGSSLDRNNEQFF. CDR3 nucleotides: TGTGCTAGTGGTTCTTCCCTGGACCGAAACAATGAGCAGTTCTTC.

This clonotype was counted many times. This rearrangement joins TRBV20-1 to TRBJ2-1, with 11 bases that match TRBD2. V was pared by 6 bases and J by 6 bases, with 4 bases of the junction left unmatched. This CDR3 spans 13 amino acids. Germline V lookup: CDR1 DFQATT, CDR2 SNEGSKA (reference sequence). This chain's CDR3 is CSAPGLAANEQFF. The DNA for the CDR3 is TGCAGTGCGCCGGGACTAGCGGCCAATGAGCAGTTCTTC.

The CDR3 DNA reads TGTGCCAGCTCACCACCGGGGGGCCTCCAAGAGACCCAGTACTTC. Its translation: CASSPPGGLQETQYF. V gene TRBV18 combines with J gene TRBJ2-1; D is perhaps TRBD1 or TRBD2 (6 bases each). The DNA end favors TRBJ2-5, so the J call may be wrong. Germline CDR1 reads KGHSH; CDR2 reads LQKENI. This CDR3 contains 15 residues.

This clonotype was seen repeatedly, ten times or more. The chain recombines TRBV30 with TRBJ2-7; 8 bases line up with TRBD1. The CDR3 has 14 amino acids. The germline V gene has CDR1 GTSNPN and CDR2 SVGIG (reference sequence). V trimming: 3 bases; J trimming: 3 bases; junction bases outside the gene matches: 7. This chain's CDR3 is CAWSPGQGIYEQYF. As DNA, the CDR3 is TGTGCCTGGAGCCCAGGACAGGGTATCTACGAGCAGTACTTC.

This clonotype was seen a few times. The chain has TRBV3-1 and TRBJ2-3; possible D gene TRBD2, 6 bases. V gave up 2 bases and J gave up 4 bases, with 10 bases separating them. CDR3 length: 14 amino acids. In germline, CDR1 is LGHDT, CDR2 YNNKEL (reference sequence). CDR3 nucleotide sequence: TGTGCCAGCAGCCAACAACCGGGAGCAGATACGCAGTATTTT. Protein sequence: CASSQQPGADTQYF.